The 26 T cell receptor beta chains below were found in one sample sequenced in a study of T cells in localized non-small cell lung cancer. Assay: immunoSEQ multiplex PCR; the TCRdb copy retains only in-frame clones and omits some. This sample has some 18,000 clones; 75% to 85% occur once, and the top ten carry around 4.5%. Sequencing was performed on peripheral blood, taken before any cancer treatment. These receptors were collected from a man aged 40 to 70 with stage I lung adenocarcinoma.

This sequence joins TRBV30 and TRBJ1-2; 10 nucleotides agree with TRBD1. V shed 1 base and J 7 bases; nucleotides not matched to a gene: 6. CDR1 is GTSNPN, CDR2 SVGIG, per germline (reference sequence). The CDR3 is 14 amino acids. The DNA for the CDR3 is TGTGCCTGGAGTGCAAGGACAGGGGGTCGTGGCTACACCTTC. This gives the protein CAWSARTGGRGYTF.

This chain joins TRBV18 and TRBJ2-7; D remains unclear. CDR3 length equals 14 residues. The V end lost 3 bases, the J end lost 2 bases, and 11 bases lay between the germline ends. From germline, CDR1 is KGHSH and CDR2 LQKENI. The CDR3 bases are TGTGCCAGCTCACCCGTTAGGACCCCCTACGAGCAGTACTTC. Its translation: CASSPVRTPYEQYF. Complete variable domain (other parts from reference TRBV18 and TRBJ2-7): NAGVMQNPRHLVRRRGQEARLRCSPMKGHSHVYWYRQLPEEGLKFMVYLQKENIIDESGMPKERFSAEFPKEGPSILRIQQVVRGDSAAYFCASSPVRTPYEQYFGPGTRLTVT.

The rearrangement joins TRBV5-1 to TRBJ2-1, with TRBD2 matching over 14 bases. V trimming: 4 bases; J trimming: 8 bases; junction bases outside the gene matches: 5. This CDR3 contains 15 residues. Germline V gene sequence: CDR1 SGHRS, CDR2 YFSETQ. CDR3 region: CASSRGLAGGDEQFF. DNA for the CDR3: TGCGCCAGCAGCCGAGGACTAGCGGGGGGCGATGAGCAGTTCTTC.

In DNA, the CDR3 is TGTGCCAGCAGTGGACAGGGACTAGCAGAGACCCAGTACTTC. This sequence encodes CASSGQGLAETQYF. The chain links TRBV2 to TRBJ2-5; 9 nucleotides match TRBD2. The CDR3 loop spans 14 amino acids. Losses at the gene ends were 4 bases for V and 4 bases for J; bases not matched to a gene: 4. Looked up from germline, CDR1 is SNHLY and CDR2 is FYNNEI.

The chain carries TRBV6-6 and TRBJ1-3; no definite D call. V lost 0 bases and J 5 bases, leaving 5 bases between the germline ends. The CDR3 has 13 residues. Per germline, CDR1 MNHNY and CDR2 SVGAGI (reference sequence). The CDR3: CASSYSSRNTIYF. CDR3 nucleotides: TGTGCCAGCAGTTACTCGAGTAGAAACACCATATATTTT.

The chain links TRBV7-9 to TRBJ2-5; D is ambiguous. CDR1 is SEHNR, CDR2 FQNEAQ, per germline (reference sequence). Trimming took 5 bases from V and 2 from J, leaving 18 bases between them. The CDR3 loop spans 16 amino acids. The CDR3 reads CASSPESWDGQETQYF. For the CDR3, the DNA is TGTGCCAGCAGCCCCGAGAGCTGGGATGGGCAAGAGACCCAGTACTTC.

This chain joins TRBV4-2 and TRBJ2-1; the D gene is possibly TRBD2 (7 bases). Per germline, CDR1 LGHNA and CDR2 YNFKEQ. This CDR3 is 16 amino acids long. V was pared by 1 base and J by 1 base, with 11 bases between. CDR3 DNA sequence: TGTGCCAGCAGCCAAGGGAAGGGGGGGTCCTACAATGAGCAGTTCTTC. Amino acid sequence: CASSQGKGGSYNEQFF.

V gene TRBV7-2 combines with J gene TRBJ2-1, with D possibly matching TRBD1 (5 bases). This CDR3 comprises 12 residues. V lost 1 base and J lost 8, with 6 bases in between. Germline V gives CDR1 SGHTA, CDR2 FQGNSA. The CDR3, as DNA: TGTGCCAGCAGCTTAGGGGGCTATGAGCAGTTCTTC. Encoded protein: CASSLGGYEQFF.

The chain combines TRBV5-4 with TRBJ2-7; D is possibly TRBD1 (6 bases). V lost 3 bases and J 4 bases, leaving 11 bases between the germline ends. The CDR3 has 13 amino acids. CDR1 is SGHNT and CDR2 is YYREEE in the germline V gene (reference sequence). The DNA of the CDR3 is TGTGCCAGCAGCTGGGGACACCAGTACGAGCAGTACTTC. This gives the protein CASSWGHQYEQYF.

V and J are TRBV6-5 and TRBJ1-5; possibly TRBD1 for D (5 bases). Germline assignment: CDR1 MNHEY and CDR2 SVGAGI. The CDR3 is 15 amino acids. Trimming pared 4 bases from V and 2 bases from J, leaving 12 bases between. The CDR3 spells CASSSIRDGNQPQHF. Written as DNA, the CDR3 is TGTGCCAGCAGTTCAATTCGGGACGGCAATCAGCCCCAGCATTTT.

This clone occurred once. The CDR3 nucleotides read TGTGCCAGCAGTTTGGGGGTTCTGAACACTGAAGCTTTCTTT. It is translated as CASSLGVLNTEAFF. This sequence joins TRBV27 and TRBJ1-1; maybe TRBD1 (5 bases). This CDR3 spans 14 amino acids. Germline CDR1 and CDR2: MNHEY and SMNVEV (reference sequence). V was clipped by 3 bases and J by 0 bases, with 8 bases between them.

CDR3 coding DNA: TGCGCCAGCAGCCAAGCTCCGGCGGGGCGCACCTACGAGCAGTACTTC. Protein sequence: CASSQAPAGRTYEQYF. J is TRBJ2-7 and V is TRBV4-1; D may be TRBD2 (6 bases). Germline V gives CDR1 MGHRA, CDR2 YSYEKL. The length of the CDR3 is 16 residues. The V and J ends lost 1 base and 2 bases respectively, with 15 bases between them.

The rearrangement uses TRBV30 and TRBJ1-1; tentatively, D is TRBD1 (5 bases). The germline V gene has CDR1 GTSNPN and CDR2 SVGIG (reference sequence). The CDR3 spans 12 residues. Trimming took 4 bases from V and 10 from J, leaving 16 bases between them. Here the CDR3 reads CAWTMGSQGAFF. As DNA, the CDR3 is TGTGCCTGGACCATGGGTAGCCAGGGAGCTTTCTTT.

This clone was picked up one time. V usage is TRBV5-1 and J usage is TRBJ2-7, with D possibly TRBD2 on 5 matching bases. The CDR3 spans 15 residues. The germline V gene encodes CDR1 SGHRS and CDR2 YFSETQ. V dropped 4 bases and J dropped 1 base, with 15 bases sitting between them. In nucleotides, the CDR3 is TGCGCCAGCAGCACCGGGAACGCCGGATCCTACGAGCAGTACTTC. It specifies CASSTGNAGSYEQYF.

This clone was counted only a few times. The chain uses TRBV25-1 and TRBJ2-2, with D unresolved. The germline V gene has CDR1 MGHDK and CDR2 SYGVNS. The CDR3 extends over 12 amino acids. Trimming took off 3 bases at V and 4 bases at J, with 3 bases between the two ends. The CDR3 protein is CASSEGTGELFF. In DNA form, the CDR3 reads TGTGCCAGCAGTGAGGGCACCGGGGAGCTGTTTTTT.

The chain links TRBV5-1 to TRBJ1-4; weak D call: TRBD1 (5 bases). CDR1 is SGHRS and CDR2 is YFSETQ in the germline V gene. V was shortened by 0 bases and J by 5 bases, with 14 bases between the two germline ends. The CDR3 length is 16 residues. The CDR3 sequence: CASSLAGAEQNEKLFF. The CDR3, as DNA: TGCGCCAGCAGCTTGGCCGGGGCAGAACAAAATGAAAAACTGTTTTTT.

The chain joins TRBV4-1 to TRBJ1-6, with D unresolved. This CDR3 spans 14 amino acids. V was clipped by 5 bases and J by 8 bases, with 13 bases between them. Germline V gene sequence: CDR1 MGHRA, CDR2 YSYEKL. This chain's CDR3 is CASSRNNRDSPLHF. The CDR3 DNA sequence: TGCGCCAGCAGCAGGAATAATCGGGATTCACCCCTCCACTTT.

The chain carries TRBV12-5 and TRBJ2-1, with no clear D. Trimming cost V 1 base and J 5 bases, with 12 bases left between them. In germline, CDR1 is LGHNT, CDR2 FRNRAP. There are 15 residues in the CDR3. CDR3 nucleotides: TGTGCTAGTGGTTTGGGCCTATCGTTTCACAATGAGCAGTTCTTC. Translating gives CASGLGLSFHNEQFF.

This clone was counted a single time. The genes are TRBV6-1 and TRBJ1-2, with D perhaps TRBD1 (6 bases). Between the trimmed V and J ends, which lost 3 bases and 8 bases, there was a span of 13 bases. The length of the CDR3 is 13 residues. Germline V gives CDR1 MNHNS, CDR2 SASEGT. CDR3 loop: CASSERPQGGYTF. The CDR3 DNA is TGTGCCAGCAGTGAGCGCCCTCAGGGGGGCTACACCTTC.

The chain uses TRBV28 and TRBJ1-1; the D gene is possibly TRBD1 (5 bases). The CDR3 loop spans 13 amino acids. The V and J ends lost 4 bases and 5 bases respectively, with 11 bases between them. Germline V gene sequence: CDR1 MDHEN, CDR2 SYDVKM. In DNA, the CDR3 is TGTGCCAGCAGTTCTCAGGGATGGACTGAAGCTTTCTTT. It is translated as CASSSQGWTEAFF.

The chain has TRBV29-1 and TRBJ1-1, with D possibly TRBD1 on 5 matching bases. Germline CDR1 and CDR2: SQVTM and ANQGSEA. This CDR3 spans 14 amino acids. Deletions cut 4 bases from V and 0 bases from J, with 12 bases between. The CDR3 here is CSVAEGNLNTEAFF. The CDR3 DNA reads as TGCAGCGTTGCAGAGGGGAATCTGAACACTGAAGCTTTCTTT. Full variable domain (rest looked up from reference TRBV29-1 and TRBJ1-1): SAVISQKPSRDICQRGTSLTIQCQVDSQVTMMFWYRQQPGQSLTLIATANQGSEATYESGFVIDKFPISRPNLTFSTLTVSNMSPEDSSIYLCSVAEGNLNTEAFFGQGTRLTVV.

The chain couples TRBV27 to TRBJ2-7; D is uncertain. The CDR3 has 12 amino acids. The germline gives CDR1 MNHEY, CDR2 SMNVEV (reference sequence). The germline V and J ends were trimmed by 0 bases and 6 bases, with 6 bases remaining between them. In DNA form, the CDR3 reads TGTGCCAGCAGTTTATCCTCTGGCGAGCAGTACTTC. As protein: CASSLSSGEQYF.

CDR3 DNA: TGTGCCAGCAGCGCCGGACCTCCAGATACGCAGTATTTT. It yields the protein CASSAGPPDTQYF. The chain employs TRBV9 and TRBJ2-3; D is uncertain. This CDR3 has 13 amino acids. CDR1 is SGDLS and CDR2 is YYNGEE in the germline V gene. Trimming took off 3 bases at V and 4 bases at J, with 9 bases between the two ends.

The chain carries TRBV7-2 and TRBJ2-5; the match to TRBD1 covers 7 bases. V lost 0 bases, J lost 2 bases, and 3 bases stayed unmatched. CDR3 length: 15 amino acids. Germline values: CDR1 SGHTA, CDR2 FQGNSA. The CDR3 reads CASSLARGRQETQYF. For the CDR3, the DNA is TGTGCCAGCAGCTTAGCGAGGGGGCGGCAAGAGACCCAGTACTTC.

The V and J genes are TRBV27 and TRBJ2-3; 10 positions agree with TRBD2. The trim removed 0 bases at V and 8 bases at J, leaving 5 bases unmatched. The V gene's germline CDR1 is MNHEY and CDR2 SMNVEV (reference sequence). This CDR3 has 15 amino acids. CDR3 sequence: CASSLSASGGLTQYF. The CDR3 DNA sequence: TGTGCCAGCAGTTTATCGGCTAGCGGGGGCCTTACGCAGTATTTT.

The chain joins TRBV9 to TRBJ2-4; 9 bases map to TRBD1. This CDR3 is 15 amino acids long. With V trimmed by 0 bases and J by 8 bases, 6 bases remained unmatched. Germline V gene lookup returns CDR1 SGDLS and CDR2 YYNGEE. The CDR3 loop is CASSVGGQGGDIQYF. CDR3 DNA: TGTGCCAGCAGCGTAGGGGGACAGGGCGGGGACATTCAGTACTTC.